This note documents a single T cell receptor (beta chain) sequence. This entry comes from a study of CD8 T cells in Susac syndrome. Random hexamers were used to reverse transcribe roughly 0.45 to 1 ug of RNA. Amplification of the TCR beta CDR3 was carried out by immunoSEQ multiplex PCR, which spanned a total of 54 Vbeta and 13 Jbeta segments. Each CDR3 protein gets one entry after TCRdb re-called the immunoSEQ multiplex PCR reads with MiXCR. Of approximately 180,000 distinct CDR3 sequences in the sample, almost 96% were seen once. The CDR3 runs 13 residues. With 5 bases removed from V and 5 bases from J, the gap between germline ends came to 12 bases. Per germline, CDR1 MGHDK and CDR2 SYGVNS.

Input material: CD4+ T cells from PBMCs. This sequence originates from a human donor with multiple sclerosis. The V call is TRBV25-1, the J call TRBJ2-5; no firm D call. CDR3 DNA: TGTGCCAGCAGTTATAGGGTCAGGGAGACCCAGTACTTC. This translates into CASSYRVRETQYF.